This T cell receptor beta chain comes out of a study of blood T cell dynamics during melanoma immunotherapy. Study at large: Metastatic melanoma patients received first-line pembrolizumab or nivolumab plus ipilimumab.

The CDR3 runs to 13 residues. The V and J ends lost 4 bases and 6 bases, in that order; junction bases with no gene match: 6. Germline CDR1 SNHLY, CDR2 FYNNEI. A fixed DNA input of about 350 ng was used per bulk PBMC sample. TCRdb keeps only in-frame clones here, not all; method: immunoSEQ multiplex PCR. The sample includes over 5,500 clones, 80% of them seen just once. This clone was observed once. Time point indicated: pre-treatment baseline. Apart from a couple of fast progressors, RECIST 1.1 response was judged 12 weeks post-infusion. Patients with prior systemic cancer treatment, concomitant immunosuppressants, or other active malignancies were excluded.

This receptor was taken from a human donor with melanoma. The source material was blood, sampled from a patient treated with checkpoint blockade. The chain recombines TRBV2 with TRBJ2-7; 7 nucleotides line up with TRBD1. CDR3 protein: CASSGRQGGEQYF. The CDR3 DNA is TGTGCCAGCAGTGGAAGACAGGGCGGCGAGCAGTACTTC. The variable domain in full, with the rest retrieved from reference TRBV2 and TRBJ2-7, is EPEVTQTPSHQVTQMGQEVILRCVPISNHLYFYWYRQILGQKVEFLVSFYNNEISEKSEIFDDQFSVERPDGSNFTLKIRSTKLEDSAMYFCASSGRQGGEQYFGPGTRLTVT.